This T cell receptor (beta chain) was recovered during a study of T cell responses to AZD1222 COVID-19 vaccine. Study-level findings and limits: Mostly white British, mostly female donors; authors suggested clonal diversity may be underestimated. When two AZD1222 doses had been given, Spike-specific TCR breadth and depth rose. The study identified only five or six AZD1222 recipients as seropositive at baseline.

This CDR3 has 14 residues. Germline V gene lookup returns CDR1 LNHDA and CDR2 SQIVND (reference sequence). Trimming shortened V by 5 bases and J by 10 bases, and 21 bases separated the two germline ends. Comments on this clone: The antigen is unknown.

Sequenced by immunoSEQ multiplex PCR; TCRdb stores in-frame clones only, minus some. The data contain under 200,000 clones, about 89% of them seen just once; the ten biggest clones take up under 2.5%. This TCR was recovered from an adult in good health. Here the sequenced sample was peripheral blood, taken on day 0 of AZD1222 vaccination. The chain employs TRBV19 and TRBJ2-7; tentatively, D is TRBD1 or TRBD2 (5 bases each). CDR3 sequence (DNA): TGTGCCAGTAGTCCCCGGGACGAACTACGATTACAGTACTTC. Translating gives CASSPRDELRLQYF.